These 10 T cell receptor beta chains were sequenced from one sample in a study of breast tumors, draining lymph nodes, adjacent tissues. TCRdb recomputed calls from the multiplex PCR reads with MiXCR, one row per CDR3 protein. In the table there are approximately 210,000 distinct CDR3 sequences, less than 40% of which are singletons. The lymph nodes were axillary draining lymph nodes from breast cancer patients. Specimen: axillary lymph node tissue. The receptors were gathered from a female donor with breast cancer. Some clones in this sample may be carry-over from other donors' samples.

CDR3 in amino acids: CAISDREGQPQHF. The DNA for the CDR3 is TGTGCCATCAGTGACAGGGAGGGACAGCCCCAGCATTTT. The chain is built from TRBV10-3 and TRBJ1-5; TRBD1 is a possible D gene (5 bases). With 3 bases removed from V and 7 bases from J, the gap between germline ends came to 10 bases. CDR3 length: 13 residues. The V gene's germline CDR1 is ENHRY and CDR2 SYGVKD.

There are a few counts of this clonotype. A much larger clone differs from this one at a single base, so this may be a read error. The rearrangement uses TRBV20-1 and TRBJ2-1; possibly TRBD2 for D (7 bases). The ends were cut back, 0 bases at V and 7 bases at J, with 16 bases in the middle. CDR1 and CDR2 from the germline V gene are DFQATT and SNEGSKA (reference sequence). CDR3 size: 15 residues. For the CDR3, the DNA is TGCAGTGCTAGAGAGATTGTTGCGGGGGCGAATGAGCAGTTCTTC. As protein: CSAREIVAGANEQFF.

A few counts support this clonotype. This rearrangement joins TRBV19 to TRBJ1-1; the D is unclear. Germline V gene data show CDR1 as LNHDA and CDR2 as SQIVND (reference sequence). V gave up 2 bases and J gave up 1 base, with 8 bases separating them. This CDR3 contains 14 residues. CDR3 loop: CASSIRLGNTEAFF. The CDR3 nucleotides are TGTGCCAGTAGTATAAGGCTGGGGAACACTGAAGCTTTCTTT.

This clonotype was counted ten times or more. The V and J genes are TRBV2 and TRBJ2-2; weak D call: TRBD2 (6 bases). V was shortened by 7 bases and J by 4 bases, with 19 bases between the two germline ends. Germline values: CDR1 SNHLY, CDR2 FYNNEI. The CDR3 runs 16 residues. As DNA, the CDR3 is TGTGCCAGCAATCCCACTAGCTCACGGGCCACCGGGGAGCTGTTTTTT. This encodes CASNPTSSRATGELFF.

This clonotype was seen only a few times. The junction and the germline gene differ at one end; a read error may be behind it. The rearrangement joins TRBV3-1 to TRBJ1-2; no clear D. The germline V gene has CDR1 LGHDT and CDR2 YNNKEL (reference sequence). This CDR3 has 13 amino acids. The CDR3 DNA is TGTGCCGGCAGCCAATTAGACCTAGGTGGCTACACCTTC. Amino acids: CAGSQLDLGGYTF.

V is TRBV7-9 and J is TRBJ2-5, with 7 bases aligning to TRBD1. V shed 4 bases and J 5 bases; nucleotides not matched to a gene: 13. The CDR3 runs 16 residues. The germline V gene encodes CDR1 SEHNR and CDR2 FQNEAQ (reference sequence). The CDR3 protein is CASSSSTGVGAETQYF. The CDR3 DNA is TGTGCCAGCAGCTCTTCCACAGGGGTCGGAGCGGAGACCCAGTACTTC.

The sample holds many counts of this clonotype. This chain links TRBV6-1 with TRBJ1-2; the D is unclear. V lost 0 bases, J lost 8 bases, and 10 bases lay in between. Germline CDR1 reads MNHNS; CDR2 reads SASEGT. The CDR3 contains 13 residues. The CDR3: CASSEAGFYGYTF. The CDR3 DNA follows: TGTGCCAGCAGTGAAGCTGGGTTCTACGGCTACACCTTC.

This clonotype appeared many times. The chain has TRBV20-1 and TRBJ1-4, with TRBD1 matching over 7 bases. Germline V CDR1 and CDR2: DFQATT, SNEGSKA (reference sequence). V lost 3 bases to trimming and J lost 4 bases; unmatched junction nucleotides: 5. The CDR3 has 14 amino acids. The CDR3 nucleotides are TGCAGTGCTAGTAAGGGGGCGATTAATGAAAAACTGTTTTTT. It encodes CSASKGAINEKLFF.

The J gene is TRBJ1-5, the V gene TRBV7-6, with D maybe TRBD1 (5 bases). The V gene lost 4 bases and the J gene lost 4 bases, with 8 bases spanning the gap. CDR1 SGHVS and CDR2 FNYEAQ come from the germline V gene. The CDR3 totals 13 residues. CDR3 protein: CASSSGLNQPQHF. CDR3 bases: TGTGCCAGCAGCTCAGGGTTGAATCAGCCCCAGCATTTT.

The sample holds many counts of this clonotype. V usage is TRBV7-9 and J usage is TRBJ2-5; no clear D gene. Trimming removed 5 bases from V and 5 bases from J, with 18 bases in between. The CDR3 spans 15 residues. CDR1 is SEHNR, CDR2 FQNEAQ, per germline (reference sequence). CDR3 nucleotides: TGTGCCAGCAGCACCAAACGGCGGATTGGGGAGACCCAGTACTTC. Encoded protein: CASSTKRRIGETQYF.